This T cell receptor beta chain is drawn from a study of blood T cell repertoires in COVID-19. Study overall: Acute and convalescent COVID-19 samples came from the United States, Italy and Spain. Sources were T cells, B-cell-depleted T cells, or PBMCs; the material itself was cDNA or gDNA.

This clone was seen a single time. Method: immunoSEQ multiplex PCR; TCRdb's copy keeps in-frame clones and lacks some. The table includes roughly 45,000 clones, about 92% detected once. The sequenced material came from peripheral blood. This TCR was sampled from a man aged 60 to 69 with COVID-19, enrolled during active disease.

The CDR3, as DNA: TGTGCCTGGAGTGTACAGGATCTAGGGGGCTACACCTTC. Protein sequence: CAWSVQDLGGYTF. The V gene is TRBV30, the J gene TRBJ1-2; possible D gene TRBD1, 5 bases. Germline CDR1 reads GTSNPN; CDR2 reads SVGIG (reference sequence). The ends were cut back, 0 bases at V and 8 bases at J, with 13 bases in the middle. This CDR3 is built from 13 residues. Full variable domain (missing parts from reference TRBV30 and TRBJ1-2): SQTIHQWPATLVQPVGSPLSLECTVEGTSNPNLYWYRQAAGRGLQLLFYSVGIGQISSEVPQNLSASRPQDRQFILSSKKLLLSDSGFYLCAWSVQDLGGYTFGSGTRLTVV.